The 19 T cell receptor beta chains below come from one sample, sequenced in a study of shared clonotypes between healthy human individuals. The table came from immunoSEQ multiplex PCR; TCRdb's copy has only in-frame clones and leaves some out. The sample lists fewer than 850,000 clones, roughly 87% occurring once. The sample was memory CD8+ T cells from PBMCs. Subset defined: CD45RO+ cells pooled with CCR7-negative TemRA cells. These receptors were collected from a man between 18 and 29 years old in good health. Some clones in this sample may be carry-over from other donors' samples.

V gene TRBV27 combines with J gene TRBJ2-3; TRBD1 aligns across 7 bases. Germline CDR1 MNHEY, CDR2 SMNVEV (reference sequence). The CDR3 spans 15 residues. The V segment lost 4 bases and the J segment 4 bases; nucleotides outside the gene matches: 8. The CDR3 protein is CASSSLTGYADTQYF. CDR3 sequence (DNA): TGTGCCAGCAGTTCTTTGACAGGGTACGCAGATACGCAGTATTTT.

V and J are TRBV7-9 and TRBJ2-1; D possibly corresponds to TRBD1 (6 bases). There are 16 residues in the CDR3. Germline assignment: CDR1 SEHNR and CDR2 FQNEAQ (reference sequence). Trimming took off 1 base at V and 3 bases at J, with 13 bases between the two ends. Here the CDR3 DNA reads TGTGCCAGCAGCTTAGGAAACAGGGATCACTACAATGAGCAGTTCTTC. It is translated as CASSLGNRDHYNEQFF.

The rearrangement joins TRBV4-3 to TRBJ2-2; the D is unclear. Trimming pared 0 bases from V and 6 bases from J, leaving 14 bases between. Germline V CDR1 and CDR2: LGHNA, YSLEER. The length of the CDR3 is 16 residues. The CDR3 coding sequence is TGCGCCAGCAGCCAAGAATCAATGTTAGCCCCCGGGGAGCTGTTTTTT. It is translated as CASSQESMLAPGELFF.

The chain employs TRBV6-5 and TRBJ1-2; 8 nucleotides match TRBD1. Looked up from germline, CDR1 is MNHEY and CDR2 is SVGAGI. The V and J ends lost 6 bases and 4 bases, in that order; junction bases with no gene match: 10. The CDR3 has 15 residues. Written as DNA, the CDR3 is TGTGCCAGCAGATCGGGACAGGATGAGGGCTATGGCTACACCTTC. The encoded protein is CASRSGQDEGYGYTF.

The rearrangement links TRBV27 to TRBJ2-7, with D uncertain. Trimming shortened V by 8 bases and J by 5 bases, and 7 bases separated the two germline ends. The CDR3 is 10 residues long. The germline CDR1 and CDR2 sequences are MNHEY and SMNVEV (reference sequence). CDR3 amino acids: CASGVHEQYF. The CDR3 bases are TGTGCCAGCGGCGTACACGAGCAGTACTTC.

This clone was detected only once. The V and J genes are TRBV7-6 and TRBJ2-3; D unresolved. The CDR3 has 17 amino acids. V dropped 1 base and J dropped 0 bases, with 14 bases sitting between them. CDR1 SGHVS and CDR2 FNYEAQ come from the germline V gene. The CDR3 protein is CASSLDYETESTDTQYF. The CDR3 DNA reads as TGTGCCAGCAGCTTAGATTACGAGACGGAAAGCACAGATACGCAGTATTTT.

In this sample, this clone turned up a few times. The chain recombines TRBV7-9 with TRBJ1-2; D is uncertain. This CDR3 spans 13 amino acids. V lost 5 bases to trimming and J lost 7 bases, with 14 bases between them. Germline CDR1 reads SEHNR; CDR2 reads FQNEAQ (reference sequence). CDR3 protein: CASSAKPWGGYTF. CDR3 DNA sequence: TGTGCCAGCAGCGCCAAACCATGGGGTGGCTACACCTTC.

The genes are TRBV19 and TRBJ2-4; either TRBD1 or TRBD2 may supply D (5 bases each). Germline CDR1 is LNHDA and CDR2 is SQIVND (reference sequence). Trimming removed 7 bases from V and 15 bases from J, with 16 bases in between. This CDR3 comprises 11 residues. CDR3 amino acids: CASIPPGRRYF. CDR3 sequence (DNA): TGTGCCAGTATCCCTCCGGGGCGGAGGTACTTC.

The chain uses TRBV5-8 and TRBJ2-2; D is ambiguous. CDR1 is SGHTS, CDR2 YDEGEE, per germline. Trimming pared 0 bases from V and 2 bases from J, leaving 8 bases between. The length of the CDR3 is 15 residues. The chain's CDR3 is CASSLVADNTGELFF. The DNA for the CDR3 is TGTGCCAGCAGCTTGGTTGCGGACAACACCGGGGAGCTGTTTTTT.

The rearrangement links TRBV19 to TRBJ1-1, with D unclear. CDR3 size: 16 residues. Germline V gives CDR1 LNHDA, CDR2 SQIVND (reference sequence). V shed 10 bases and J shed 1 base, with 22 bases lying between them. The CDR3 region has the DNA TGTGCCACTAGAGATCCCGGGCCCGGCAGGAACACTGAAGCTTTCTTT. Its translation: CATRDPGPGRNTEAFF. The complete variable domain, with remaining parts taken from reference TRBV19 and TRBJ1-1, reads DGGITQSPKYLFRKEGQNVTLSCEQNLNHDAMYWYRQDPGQGLRLIYYSQIVNDFQKGDIAEGYSVSREKKESFPLTVTSAQKNPTAFYLCATRDPGPGRNTEAFFGQGTRLTVV.

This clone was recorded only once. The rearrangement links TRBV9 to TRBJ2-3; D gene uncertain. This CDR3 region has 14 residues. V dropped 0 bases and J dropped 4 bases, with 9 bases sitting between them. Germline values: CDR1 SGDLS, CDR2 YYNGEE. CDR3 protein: CASSVGDAPDTQYF. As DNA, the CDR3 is TGTGCCAGCAGCGTAGGGGATGCGCCAGATACGCAGTATTTT.

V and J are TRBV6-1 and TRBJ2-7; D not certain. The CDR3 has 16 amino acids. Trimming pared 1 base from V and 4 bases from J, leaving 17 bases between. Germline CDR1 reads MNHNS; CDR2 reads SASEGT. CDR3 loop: CASSEEGPDGNYEQYF. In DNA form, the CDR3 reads TGTGCCAGCAGTGAAGAAGGACCCGACGGTAATTACGAGCAGTACTTC.

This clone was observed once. CDR3 nucleotide sequence: TGTGCCAGCAGTTTCATCGGAGATACGCAGTATTTT. Its translation: CASSFIGDTQYF. This chain links TRBV27 with TRBJ2-3; D gene unclear. Trimming cost V 3 bases and J 5 bases, with 6 bases left between them. The germline CDR1 and CDR2 sequences are MNHEY and SMNVEV (reference sequence). This CDR3 is 12 amino acids long.

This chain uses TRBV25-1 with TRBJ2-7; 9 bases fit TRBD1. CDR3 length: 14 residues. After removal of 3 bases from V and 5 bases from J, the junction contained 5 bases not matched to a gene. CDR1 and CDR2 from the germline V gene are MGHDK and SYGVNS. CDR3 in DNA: TGTGCCAGCAGTGACCGGACAGGGGTAGACGAGCAGTACTTC. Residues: CASSDRTGVDEQYF.

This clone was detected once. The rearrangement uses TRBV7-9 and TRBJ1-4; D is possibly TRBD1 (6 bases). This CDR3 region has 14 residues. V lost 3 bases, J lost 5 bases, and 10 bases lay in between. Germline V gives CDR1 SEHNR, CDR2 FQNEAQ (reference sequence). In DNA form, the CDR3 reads TGTGCCAGCAGCTTTAGGGGGGGAAATGAAAAACTGTTTTTT. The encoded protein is CASSFRGGNEKLFF.

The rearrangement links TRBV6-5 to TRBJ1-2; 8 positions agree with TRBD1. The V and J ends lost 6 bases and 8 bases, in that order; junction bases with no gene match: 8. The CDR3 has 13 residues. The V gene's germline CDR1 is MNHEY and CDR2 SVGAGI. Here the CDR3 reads CASSQHRGWGYTF. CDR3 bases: TGTGCCAGCAGCCAGCACAGGGGGTGGGGCTACACCTTC.

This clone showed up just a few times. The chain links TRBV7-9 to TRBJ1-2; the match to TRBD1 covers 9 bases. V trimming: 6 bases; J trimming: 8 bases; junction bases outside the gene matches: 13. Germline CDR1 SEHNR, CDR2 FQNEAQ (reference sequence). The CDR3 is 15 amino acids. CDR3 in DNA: TGTGCCAGCAGTCCGGGACAGGGCGTTAAGTTGGGCTACACCTTC. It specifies CASSPGQGVKLGYTF.

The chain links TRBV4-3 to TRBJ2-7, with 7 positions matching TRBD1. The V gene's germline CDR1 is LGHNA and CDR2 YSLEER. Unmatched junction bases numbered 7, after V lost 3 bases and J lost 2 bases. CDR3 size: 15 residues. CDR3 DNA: TGCGCCAGCAGCCAGGGCGCAGGGGGAGCCTACGAGCAGTACTTC. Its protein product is CASSQGAGGAYEQYF.

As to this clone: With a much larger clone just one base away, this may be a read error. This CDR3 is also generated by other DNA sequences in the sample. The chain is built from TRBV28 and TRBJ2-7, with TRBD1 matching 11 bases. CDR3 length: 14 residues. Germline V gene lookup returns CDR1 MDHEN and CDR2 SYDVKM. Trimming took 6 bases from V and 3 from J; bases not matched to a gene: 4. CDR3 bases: TGTGCCAGCAGCCCCGGGACAGGGGGCTACGAGCAGTACTTC. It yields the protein CASSPGTGGYEQYF. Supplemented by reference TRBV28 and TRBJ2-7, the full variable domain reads DVKVTQSSRYLVKRTGEKVFLECVQDMDHENMFWYRQDPGLGLRLIYFSYDVKMKEKGDIPEGYSVSREKKERFSLILESASTNQTSMYLCASSPGTGGYEQYFGPGTRLTVT.